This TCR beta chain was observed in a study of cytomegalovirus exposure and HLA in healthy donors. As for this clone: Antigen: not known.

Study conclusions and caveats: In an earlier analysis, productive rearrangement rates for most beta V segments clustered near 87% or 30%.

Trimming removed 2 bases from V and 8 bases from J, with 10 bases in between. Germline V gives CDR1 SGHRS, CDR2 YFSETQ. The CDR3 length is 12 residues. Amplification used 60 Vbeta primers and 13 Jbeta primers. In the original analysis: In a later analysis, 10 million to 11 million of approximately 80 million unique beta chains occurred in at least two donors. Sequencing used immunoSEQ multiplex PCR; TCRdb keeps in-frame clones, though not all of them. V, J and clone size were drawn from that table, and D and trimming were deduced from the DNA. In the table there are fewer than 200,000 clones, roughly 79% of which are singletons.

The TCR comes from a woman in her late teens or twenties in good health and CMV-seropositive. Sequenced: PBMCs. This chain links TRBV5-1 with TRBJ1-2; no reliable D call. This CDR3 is CASSLGPSGYTF. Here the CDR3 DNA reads TGCGCCAGCAGCTTAGGCCCTAGCGGCTACACCTTC.